This entry describes one TCR beta chain. Possible read error: a much larger clone is one base away. The sample originates from a study of molecular identifiers for immune sequencing clone quantification. Bulk TCR library preparation followed previously described methods with listed TCR primers. A single record per CDR3 protein comes from TCRdb applying MiXCR to the PCR reads. The sample holds 60,000 to 65,000 distinct CDR3 sequences, 19% seen once. The CDR3 has 14 residues. In germline, CDR1 is MDHEN, CDR2 SYDVKM. Between the trimmed V and J ends, which lost 5 bases and 3 bases, there was a span of 14 bases.

The chain links TRBV28 to TRBJ2-7, with TRBD1 as a possible D gene (6 bases). The TCR was taken from a human donor in good health. Some libraries in this study had Jurkat cell RNA spiked in. Sequencing was performed on naive CD8+ T cells from blood, with Jurkat cell RNA spiked in. Subset indicated: FACS-sorted CD8+CD4-CCR7+CD45RA+ naive T cells. This chain's CDR3 is CASSLAWTVYEQYF. The CDR3 DNA reads TGTGCCAGCAGTCTGGCCTGGACAGTCTACGAGCAGTACTTC.